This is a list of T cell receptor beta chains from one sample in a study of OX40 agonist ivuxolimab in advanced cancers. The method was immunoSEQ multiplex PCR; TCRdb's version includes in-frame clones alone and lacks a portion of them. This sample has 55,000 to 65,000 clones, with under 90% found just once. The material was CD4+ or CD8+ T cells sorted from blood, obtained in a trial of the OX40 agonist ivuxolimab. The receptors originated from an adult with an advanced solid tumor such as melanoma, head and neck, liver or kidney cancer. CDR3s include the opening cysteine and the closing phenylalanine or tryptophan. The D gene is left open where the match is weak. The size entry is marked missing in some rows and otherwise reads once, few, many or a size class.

CASSTGDSRQDTEAFF | TGTGCCAGTAGTACCGGGGACAGCCGGCAAGACACTGAAGCTTTCTTT | TRBJ1-1 | TRBD1 | TRBV19 | NA
CASSLGGRISEQYF | TGCGCCAGCAGCTTGGGAGGCAGAATAAGCGAGCAGTACTTC | TRBJ2-7 | NA | TRBV5-1 | NA
CASSPEVTEAFF | TGTGCCAGCTCACCAGAGGTCACTGAAGCTTTCTTT | TRBJ1-1 | NA | TRBV18 | few
CASSLEGARLETQYF | TGTGCCAGCAGCTTGGAGGGGGCCCGACTAGAGACCCAGTACTTC | TRBJ2-5 | TRBD1 | TRBV5-4 | NA
CASSPGTGGYQETQYF | TGCGCCAGCAGCCCGGGGACAGGGGGTTATCAAGAGACCCAGTACTTC | TRBJ2-5 | TRBD1 | TRBV5-1 | NA
CASSPTGSRQETQYF | TGCGCCAGCAGCCCGACAGGATCTCGACAAGAGACCCAGTACTTC | TRBJ2-5 | NA | TRBV5-1 | NA
CASSLEGLSYNEQFF | TGTGCCAGCAGCTTGGAGGGCCTTTCCTACAATGAGCAGTTCTTC | TRBJ2-1 | NA | TRBV7-9 | NA
CAWTSAYNEQFF | TGTGCCTGGACTAGCGCCTACAATGAGCAGTTCTTC | TRBJ2-1 | NA | TRBV30 | NA
CASSWYEGNQPQHF | TGTGCCAGCTCATGGTACGAGGGCAATCAGCCCCAGCATTTT | TRBJ1-5 | NA | TRBV18 | NA
CAWTLGLAGSAGELFF | TGTGCCTGGACCCTTGGACTAGCGGGGTCTGCCGGGGAGCTGTTTTTT | TRBJ2-2 | TRBD2 | TRBV30 | NA
CASLGVDEQYF | TGTGCCAGCCTTGGAGTTGACGAGCAGTACTTC | TRBJ2-7 | NA | TRBV6-5 | NA
CASSLWAGQGVDEQFF | TGTGCCAGCAGCTTATGGGCGGGACAGGGGGTCGATGAGCAGTTCTTC | TRBJ2-1 | TRBD1 | TRBV7-3 | once
CASSFTDTKNIQYF | TGCGCCAGCAGCTTTACCGATACCAAAAACATTCAGTACTTC | TRBJ2-4 | NA | TRBV4-1 | NA
CSALQETQYF | TGCAGTGCTTTACAAGAGACCCAGTACTTC | TRBJ2-5 | NA | TRBV20-1 | NA
CASSQEGLAGETQYF | TGTGCCAGCAGCCAGGAAGGACTAGCGGGAGAGACCCAGTACTTC | TRBJ2-5 | TRBD2 | TRBV2 | NA
CASERGRADRQYF | TGTGCCAGCGAGAGGGGGAGGGCCGACAGGCAGTACTTC | TRBJ2-7 | NA | TRBV28 | NA
CASSTPWEQYF | TGTGCCAGCAGTACCCCCTGGGAGCAGTACTTC | TRBJ2-7 | NA | TRBV6-5 | NA
CASPGRGGNYGYTF | TGTGCCAGTCCCGGAAGGGGGGGGAACTATGGCTACACCTTC | TRBJ1-2 | NA | TRBV19 | NA
CASSLDTGVGHEKLFF | TGCGCCAGCAGCTTGGATACAGGAGTGGGACATGAAAAACTGTTTTTT | TRBJ1-4 | NA | TRBV5-1 | NA
CASSPSQGRQETQYF | TGTGCCAGCTCACCTTCGCAGGGGCGCCAAGAGACCCAGTACTTC | TRBJ2-5 | NA | TRBV18 | NA
CASSPQGETQYF | TGTGCCAGCAGCCCCCAGGGGGAGACCCAGTACTTC | TRBJ2-5 | NA | TRBV7-9 | NA
CASSPLAGGQETQYF | TGCGCCAGCAGCCCCCTAGCGGGAGGCCAAGAGACCCAGTACTTC | TRBJ2-5 | TRBD2 | TRBV5-1 | NA
CASSYSGTTDTQYF | TGTGCCAGCAGCTACAGCGGTACCACAGATACGCAGTATTTT | TRBJ2-3 | NA | TRBV13 | NA
CASSSLDRANSYEQYF | TGTGCCAGCAGTTCCCTGGACAGGGCTAACTCCTACGAGCAGTACTTC | TRBJ2-7 | TRBD1 | TRBV25-1 | NA
CASSQGQGSETQYF | TGTGCCAGCTCACAAGGACAGGGGTCAGAGACCCAGTACTTC | TRBJ2-5 | TRBD1 | TRBV18 | NA
CASSLRSEGGTEAFF | TGTGCCAGCAGTTTACGGAGTGAGGGAGGCACTGAAGCTTTCTTT | TRBJ1-1 | NA | TRBV27 | NA
CSVGLAGETQYF | TGCAGCGTGGGACTAGCTGGGGAGACCCAGTACTTC | TRBJ2-5 | TRBD2 | TRBV29-1 | NA
CASSLWGNTEAFF | TGTGCCAGCAGCTTATGGGGTAACACTGAAGCTTTCTTT | TRBJ1-1 | NA | TRBV7-2 | NA
CASSTGTNTYEQYF | TGTGCCAGCTCAACCGGGACAAACACCTACGAGCAGTACTTC | TRBJ2-7 | NA | TRBV5-4 | NA
CASSYSGTNTGELFF | TGTGCCAGCAGTTACTCGGGGACAAACACCGGGGAGCTGTTTTTT | TRBJ2-2 | NA | TRBV6-5 | NA
CASSLLIFGRPNTEAFF | TGTGCCAGCAGCTTGCTTATTTTCGGACGGCCGAACACTGAAGCTTTCTTT | TRBJ1-1 | NA | TRBV5-6 | NA
CATTNLAGREQYF | TGTGCCACCACTAACCTAGCGGGAAGGGAGCAGTACTTC | TRBJ2-7 | TRBD2 | TRBV15 | NA
CASSPTRGELFF | TGTGCCAGCTCCCCTACACGGGGGGAACTGTTTTTT | TRBJ1-4 | NA | TRBV18 | NA
CAISVPGTSNFEQYF | TGTGCCATCAGTGTCCCCGGGACTAGCAATTTCGAGCAGTACTTC | TRBJ2-7 | TRBD2 | TRBV10-3 | NA
CASSLTGHNYGYTF | TGTGCCAGTAGCCTGACAGGACATAACTATGGCTACACCTTC | TRBJ1-2 | NA | TRBV19 | NA
CASSPAGTASYNEQFF | TGTGCCAGCAGTCCAGCCGGGACAGCTTCCTACAATGAGCAGTTCTTC | TRBJ2-1 | TRBD1 | TRBV5-8 | NA
CSVDDIAEDIQYF | TGCAGCGTTGATGATATTGCAGAGGACATTCAGTACTTC | TRBJ2-4 | NA | TRBV29-1 | NA
CARVVSGNYGYTF | TGTGCCAGGGTGGTGTCAGGGAACTATGGCTACACCTTC | TRBJ1-2 | NA | TRBV7-2 | NA
CASSPGQNNEQFF | TGTGCCAGCTCACCGGGACAGAACAATGAGCAGTTCTTC | TRBJ2-1 | TRBD1 | TRBV18 | NA
CASSLELAGGEQFF | TGCGCCAGCAGCTTGGAACTAGCGGGAGGAGAGCAGTTCTTC | TRBJ2-1 | TRBD2 | TRBV5-1 | NA
CASSEGSGETQYF | TGTGCCAGCAGTGAAGGGAGTGGAGAGACCCAGTACTTC | TRBJ2-5 | NA | TRBV6-1 | once
CASSMGQLYEQYF | TGTGCCAGCAGCATGGGACAGCTCTACGAGCAGTACTTC | TRBJ2-7 | TRBD1 | TRBV7-6 | NA